This TCR beta chain was retrieved from a study of T cell changes during pregnancy in multiple sclerosis. Libraries were prepared by immunoSEQ multiplex PCR; TCRdb keeps only in-frame clonotypes and omits some of them. The sample holds about 110,000 clones, about 90% seen once. The CDR3 loop spans 15 amino acids. Per the germline V gene, CDR1 is MNHEY and CDR2 is SMNVEV (reference sequence). V was pared by 2 bases and J by 1 base, with 11 bases between. The sequencing here drew on peripheral blood, taken before pregnancy. The origin of this receptor is a female donor with multiple sclerosis, enrolled in a pregnancy study. The chain couples TRBV27 to TRBJ2-5, with D possibly being TRBD2 (5 bases). The CDR3 nucleotides read TGTGCCAGCAGTTTAGCGGGCAGGTCCCAAGAGACCCAGTACTTC. This codes for CASSLAGRSQETQYF.